The TCR beta chain described here comes from a study of response to subunit inactivated influenza vaccine. Each CDR3 protein gets one entry after TCRdb re-called the RT-PCR reads with MiXCR. The sample shows 400,000 to 650,000 distinct CDR3 sequences, less than 7.5% of them seen only once. J gave up 7 bases and V 5 bases, and 6 bases lay outside the gene matches. CDR3 length equals 15 residues. The germline V gene encodes CDR1 SGHTA and CDR2 FQGTGA. This clonotype has just a few counts. The TCR was taken from a man aged 50 to 75 who received an inactivated influenza vaccine. The J gene is TRBJ2-2, the V gene TRBV7-3; 11 bases are shared with TRBD2. The sequencing here drew on PBMCs from blood, taken around 25 months after vaccination. CDR3: CASSPRLAGIGELFF. The CDR3 DNA sequence: TGTGCCAGCAGCCCACGACTAGCGGGAATCGGGGAGCTGTTTTTT.